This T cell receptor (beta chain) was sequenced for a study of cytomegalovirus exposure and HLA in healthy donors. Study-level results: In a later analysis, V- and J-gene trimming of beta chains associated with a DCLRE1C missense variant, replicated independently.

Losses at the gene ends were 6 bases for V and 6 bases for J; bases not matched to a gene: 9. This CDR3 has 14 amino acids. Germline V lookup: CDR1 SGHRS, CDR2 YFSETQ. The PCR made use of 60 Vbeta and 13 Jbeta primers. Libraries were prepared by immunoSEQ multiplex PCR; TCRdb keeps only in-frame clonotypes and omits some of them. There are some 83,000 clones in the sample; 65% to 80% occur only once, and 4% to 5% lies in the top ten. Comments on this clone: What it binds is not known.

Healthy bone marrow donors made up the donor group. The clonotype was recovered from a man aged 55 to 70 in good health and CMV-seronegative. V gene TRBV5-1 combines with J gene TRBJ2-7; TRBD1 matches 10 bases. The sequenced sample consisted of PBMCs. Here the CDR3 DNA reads TGCGCCAGCACCCGGGACAGGGGATCGGGCGAGCAGTACTTC. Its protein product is CASTRDRGSGEQYF.